This TCR beta chain is from a study of blood T cell repertoires in COVID-19. About the study: T cells, B-cell-depleted T cells, or PBMCs provided the cDNA or gDNA that served as material.

In Seattle, patients joined the study during active infection and were tracked longitudinally. Looked up from germline, CDR1 is SGHRS and CDR2 is YFSETQ. The V end was cut by 0 bases, the J end by 4 bases, with 13 bases between. The CDR3 loop spans 15 amino acids. Original data processing: Estimation of nucleated cell counts relied on the amplification of reference gene primers. Method: immunoSEQ multiplex PCR; TCRdb's copy keeps in-frame clones and lacks some. The V and J calls and clone size come from that table; D and trimming were worked out from the DNA. The sample includes 210,000 or so clones, under 90% of them seen just once.

The receptor was isolated from a woman aged 80 or older with COVID-19, enrolled during active disease. Sequencing input: peripheral blood. The chain links TRBV5-1 to TRBJ1-2; D is ambiguous. The CDR3 DNA follows: TGCGCCAGCAGCTTGGGACTGGAGGCCCTCTATGGCTACACCTTC. Translation gives CASSLGLEALYGYTF.